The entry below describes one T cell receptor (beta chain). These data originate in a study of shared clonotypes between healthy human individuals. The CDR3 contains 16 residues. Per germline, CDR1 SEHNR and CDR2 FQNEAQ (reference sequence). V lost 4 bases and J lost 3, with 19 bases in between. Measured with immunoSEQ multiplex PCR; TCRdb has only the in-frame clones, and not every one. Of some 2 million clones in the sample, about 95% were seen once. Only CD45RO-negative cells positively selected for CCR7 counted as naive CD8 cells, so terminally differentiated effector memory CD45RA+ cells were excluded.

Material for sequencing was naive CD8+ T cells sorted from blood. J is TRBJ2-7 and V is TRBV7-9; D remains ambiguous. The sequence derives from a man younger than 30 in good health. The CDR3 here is CASSSQATMVGYEQYF. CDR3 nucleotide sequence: TGTGCCAGCAGCTCGCAGGCTACGATGGTCGGCTACGAGCAGTACTTC.